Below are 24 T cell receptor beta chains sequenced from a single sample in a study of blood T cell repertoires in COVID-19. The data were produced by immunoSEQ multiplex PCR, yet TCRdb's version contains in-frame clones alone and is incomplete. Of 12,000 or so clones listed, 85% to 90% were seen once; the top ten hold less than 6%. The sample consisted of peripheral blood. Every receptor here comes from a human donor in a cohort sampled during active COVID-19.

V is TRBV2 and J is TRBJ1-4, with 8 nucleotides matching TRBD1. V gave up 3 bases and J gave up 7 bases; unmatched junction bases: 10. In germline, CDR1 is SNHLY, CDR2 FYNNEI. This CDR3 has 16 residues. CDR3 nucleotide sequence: TGTGCCAGCAGTGAGGGGACAGGCCACCTGAGTGAAAAACTGTTTTTT. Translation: CASSEGTGHLSEKLFF.

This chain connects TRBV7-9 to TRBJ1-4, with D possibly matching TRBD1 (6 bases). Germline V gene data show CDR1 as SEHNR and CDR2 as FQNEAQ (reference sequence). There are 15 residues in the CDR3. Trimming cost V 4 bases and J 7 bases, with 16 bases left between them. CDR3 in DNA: TGTGCCAGCAGCTCCAACAGGGCCGCGGGTGAAAAACTGTTTTTT. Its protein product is CASSSNRAAGEKLFF.

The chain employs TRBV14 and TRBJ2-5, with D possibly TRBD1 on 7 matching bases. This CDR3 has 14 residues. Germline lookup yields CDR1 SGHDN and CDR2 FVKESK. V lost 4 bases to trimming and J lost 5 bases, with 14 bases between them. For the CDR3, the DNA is TGTGCCAGCAGCCCCCCTGCAGGGGGGGAGACCCAGTACTTC. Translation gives CASSPPAGGETQYF.

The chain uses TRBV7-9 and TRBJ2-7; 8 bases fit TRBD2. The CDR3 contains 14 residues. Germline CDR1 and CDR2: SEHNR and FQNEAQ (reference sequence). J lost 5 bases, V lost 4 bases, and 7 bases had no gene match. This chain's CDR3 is CASSSRGRSNEQYF. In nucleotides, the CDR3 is TGTGCCAGCAGCTCGCGCGGGAGGAGCAACGAGCAGTACTTC.

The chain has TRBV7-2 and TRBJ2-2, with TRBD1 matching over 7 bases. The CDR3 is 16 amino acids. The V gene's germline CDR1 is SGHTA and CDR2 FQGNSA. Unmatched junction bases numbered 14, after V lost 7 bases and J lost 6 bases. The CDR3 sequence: CASKTYRGSRAGELFF. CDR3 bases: TGTGCCAGCAAAACCTACAGGGGTAGTCGAGCCGGGGAGCTGTTTTTT.

The CDR3 DNA reads as TGCGCCAGCAGCCAAGATAGGCTAGCGGGAGGTTTTGTCGGGGAGCTGTTTTTT. Residues: CASSQDRLAGGFVGELFF. V is TRBV4-1 and J is TRBJ2-2, with 11 bases aligning to TRBD2. From germline, CDR1 is MGHRA and CDR2 YSYEKL. The V gene end was trimmed by 0 bases and the J gene end by 7 bases; junction bases not matched to a gene: 10. CDR3 length: 18 residues.

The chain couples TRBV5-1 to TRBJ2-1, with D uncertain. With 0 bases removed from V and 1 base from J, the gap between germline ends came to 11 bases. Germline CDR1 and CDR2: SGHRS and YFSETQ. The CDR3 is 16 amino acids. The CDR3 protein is CASSLDGGRSYNEQFF. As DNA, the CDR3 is TGCGCCAGCAGCTTGGATGGCGGAAGGTCCTACAATGAGCAGTTCTTC.

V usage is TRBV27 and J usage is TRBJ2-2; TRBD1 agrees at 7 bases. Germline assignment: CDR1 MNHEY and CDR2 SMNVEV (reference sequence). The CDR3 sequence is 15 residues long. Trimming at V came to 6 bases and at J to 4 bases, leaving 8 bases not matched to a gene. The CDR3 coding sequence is TGTGCCAGCAGCCCTACAGGGGTGGGCACCGGGGAGCTGTTTTTT. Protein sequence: CASSPTGVGTGELFF.

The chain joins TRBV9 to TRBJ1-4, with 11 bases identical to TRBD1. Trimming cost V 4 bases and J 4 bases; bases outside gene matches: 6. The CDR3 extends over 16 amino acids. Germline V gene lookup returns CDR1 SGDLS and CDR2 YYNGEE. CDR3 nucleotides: TGTGCCAGCAGCTTGGGACAGGGGGAGGGTAATGAAAAACTGTTTTTT. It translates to CASSLGQGEGNEKLFF.

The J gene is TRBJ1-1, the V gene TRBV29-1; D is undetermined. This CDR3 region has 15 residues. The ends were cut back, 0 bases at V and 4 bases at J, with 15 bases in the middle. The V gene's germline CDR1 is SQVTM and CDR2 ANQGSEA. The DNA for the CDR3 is TGCAGCGTTGAAGATTATACACCTGCGGGCACTGAAGCTTTCTTT. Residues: CSVEDYTPAGTEAFF.

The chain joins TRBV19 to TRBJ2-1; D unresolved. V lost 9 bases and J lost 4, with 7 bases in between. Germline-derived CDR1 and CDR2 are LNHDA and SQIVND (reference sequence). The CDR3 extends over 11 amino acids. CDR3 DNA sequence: TGTGCCAGCCATCAGTACAATGAGCAGTTCTTC. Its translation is CASHQYNEQFF.

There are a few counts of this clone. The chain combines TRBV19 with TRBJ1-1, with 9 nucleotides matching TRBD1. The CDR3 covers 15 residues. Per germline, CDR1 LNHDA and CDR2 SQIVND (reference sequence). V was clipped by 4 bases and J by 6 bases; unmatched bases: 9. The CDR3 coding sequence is TGTGCCAGTAGTACGACACAGGGGGCGGCGGCTGAAGCTTTCTTT. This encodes CASSTTQGAAAEAFF.

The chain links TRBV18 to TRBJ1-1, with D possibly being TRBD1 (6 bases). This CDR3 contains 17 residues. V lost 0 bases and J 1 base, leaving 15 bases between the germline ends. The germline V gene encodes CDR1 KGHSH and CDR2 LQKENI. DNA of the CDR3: TGTGCCAGCTCACCACCGAATCCCGGACAGCGGAACACTGAAGCTTTCTTT. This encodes CASSPPNPGQRNTEAFF.

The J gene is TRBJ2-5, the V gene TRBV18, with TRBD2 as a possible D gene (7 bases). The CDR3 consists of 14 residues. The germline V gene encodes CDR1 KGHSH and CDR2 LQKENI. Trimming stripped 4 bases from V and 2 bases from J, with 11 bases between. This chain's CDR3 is CASSLGGPQETQYF. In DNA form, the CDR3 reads TGTGCCAGCTCACTCGGGGGGCCTCAAGAGACCCAGTACTTC.

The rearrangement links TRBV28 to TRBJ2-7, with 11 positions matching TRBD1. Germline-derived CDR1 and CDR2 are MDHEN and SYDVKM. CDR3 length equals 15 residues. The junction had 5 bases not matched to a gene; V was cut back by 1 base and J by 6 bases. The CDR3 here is CASSLSRTGGGEQYF. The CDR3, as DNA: TGTGCCAGCAGTTTATCCCGGACAGGGGGCGGCGAGCAGTACTTC.

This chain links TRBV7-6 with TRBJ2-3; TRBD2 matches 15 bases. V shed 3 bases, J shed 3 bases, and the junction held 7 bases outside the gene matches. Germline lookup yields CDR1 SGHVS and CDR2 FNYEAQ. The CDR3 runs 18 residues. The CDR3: CASSLGLAGGIVTDTQYF. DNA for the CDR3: TGTGCCAGCAGCTTGGGACTAGCGGGGGGCATAGTTACAGATACGCAGTATTTT.

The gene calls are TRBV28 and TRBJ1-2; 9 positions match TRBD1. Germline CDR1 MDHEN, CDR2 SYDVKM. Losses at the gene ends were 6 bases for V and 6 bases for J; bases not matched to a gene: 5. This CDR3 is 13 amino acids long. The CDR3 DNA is TGTGCCAGCAGCGTCACAGGGGGCGATGGCTACACCTTC. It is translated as CASSVTGGDGYTF.

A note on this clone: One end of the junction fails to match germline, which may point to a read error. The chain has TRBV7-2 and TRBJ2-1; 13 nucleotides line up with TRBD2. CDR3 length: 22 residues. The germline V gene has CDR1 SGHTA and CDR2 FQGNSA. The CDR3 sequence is CASSLARSRGLAGTISYNEQFF. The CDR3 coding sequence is TGTGCCAGCAGCCTAGCCCGAAGTCGGGGACTAGCGGGGACAATCTCCTACAATGAGCAGTTCTTC.

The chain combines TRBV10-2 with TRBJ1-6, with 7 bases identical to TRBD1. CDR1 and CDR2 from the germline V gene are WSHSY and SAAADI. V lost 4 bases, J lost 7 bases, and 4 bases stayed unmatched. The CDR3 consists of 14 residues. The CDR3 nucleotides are TGCGCCAGCAGTGTGGAGGGGGCGAATTCACCCCTCCACTTT. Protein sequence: CASSVEGANSPLHF.

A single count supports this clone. CDR3 sequence reads: CASDRGFGNSPLHF. CDR3 coding DNA: TGTGCCAGCGACCGGGGTTTCGGGAATTCACCCCTCCACTTT. J is TRBJ1-6 and V is TRBV9; no firm D call. The CDR3 is 14 residues long. CDR1 SGDLS and CDR2 YYNGEE come from the germline V gene. V dropped 7 bases and J dropped 7 bases, with 15 bases sitting between them.

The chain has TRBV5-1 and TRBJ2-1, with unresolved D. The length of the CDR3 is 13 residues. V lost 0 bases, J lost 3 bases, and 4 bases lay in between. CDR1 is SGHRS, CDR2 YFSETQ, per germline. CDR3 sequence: CASSLASYNEQFF. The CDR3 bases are TGCGCCAGCAGCTTGGCTAGCTACAATGAGCAGTTCTTC. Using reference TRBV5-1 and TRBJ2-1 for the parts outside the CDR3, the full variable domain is KAGVTQTPRYLIKTRGQQVTLSCSPISGHRSVSWYQQTPGQGLQFLFEYFSETQRNKGNFPGRFSGRQFSNSRSEMNVSTLELGDSALYLCASSLASYNEQFFGPGTRLTVL.

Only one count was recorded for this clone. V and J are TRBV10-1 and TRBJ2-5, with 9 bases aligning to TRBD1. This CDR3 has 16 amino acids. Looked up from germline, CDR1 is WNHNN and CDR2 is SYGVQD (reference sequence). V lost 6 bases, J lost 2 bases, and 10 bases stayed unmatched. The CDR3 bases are TGCGCCAGCAGCAGAGGAACAGGGGGCATTCAAGAGACCCAGTACTTC. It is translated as CASSRGTGGIQETQYF.

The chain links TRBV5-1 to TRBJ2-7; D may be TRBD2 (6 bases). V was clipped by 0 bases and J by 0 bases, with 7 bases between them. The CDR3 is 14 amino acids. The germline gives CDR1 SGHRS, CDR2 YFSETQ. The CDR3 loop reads CASSLDGSSYEQYF. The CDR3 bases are TGCGCCAGCAGCTTGGACGGGAGCTCCTACGAGCAGTACTTC.

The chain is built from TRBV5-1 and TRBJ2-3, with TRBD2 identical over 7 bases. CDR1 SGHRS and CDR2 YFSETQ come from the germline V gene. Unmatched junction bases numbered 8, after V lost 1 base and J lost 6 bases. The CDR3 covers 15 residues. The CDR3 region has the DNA TGCGCCAGCAGCTTGACTACCCAGGGAGGGGATACGCAGTATTTT. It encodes CASSLTTQGGDTQYF.